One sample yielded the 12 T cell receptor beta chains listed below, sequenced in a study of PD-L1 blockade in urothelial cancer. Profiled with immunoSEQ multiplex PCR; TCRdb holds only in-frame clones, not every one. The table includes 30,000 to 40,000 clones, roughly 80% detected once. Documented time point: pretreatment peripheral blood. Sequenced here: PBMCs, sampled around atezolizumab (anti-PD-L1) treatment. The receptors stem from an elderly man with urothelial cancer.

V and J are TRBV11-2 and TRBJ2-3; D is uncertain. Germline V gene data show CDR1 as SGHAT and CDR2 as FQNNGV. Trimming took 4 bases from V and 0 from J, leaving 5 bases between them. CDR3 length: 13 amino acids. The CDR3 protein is CASSSPSTDTQYF. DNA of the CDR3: TGTGCCAGCAGCTCCCCAAGCACAGATACGCAGTATTTT.

DNA for the CDR3: TGCGCCAGCAGCCCGGGGGGACAAGATATGGTCCCCCTATACGAGCAGTACTTC. Protein: CASSPGGQDMVPLYEQYF. The gene calls are TRBV5-1 and TRBJ2-7; possible D gene TRBD2, 7 bases. The CDR3 is 18 residues long. Germline V gives CDR1 SGHRS, CDR2 YFSETQ. Between the trimmed V and J ends, which lost 4 bases and 4 bases, there was a span of 27 bases.

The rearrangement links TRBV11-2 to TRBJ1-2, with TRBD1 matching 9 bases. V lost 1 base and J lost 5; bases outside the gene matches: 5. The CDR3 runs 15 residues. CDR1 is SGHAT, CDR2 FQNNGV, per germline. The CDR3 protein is CASSLGRDRAYGYTF. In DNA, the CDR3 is TGTGCCAGCAGCTTAGGTCGGGACAGGGCATATGGCTACACCTTC. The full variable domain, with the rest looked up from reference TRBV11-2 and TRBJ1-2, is EAGVAQSPRYKIIEKRQSVAFWCNPISGHATLYWYQQILGQGPKLLIQFQNNGVVDDSQLPKDRFSAERLKGVDSTLKIQPAKLEDSAVYLCASSLGRDRAYGYTFGSGTRLTVV.

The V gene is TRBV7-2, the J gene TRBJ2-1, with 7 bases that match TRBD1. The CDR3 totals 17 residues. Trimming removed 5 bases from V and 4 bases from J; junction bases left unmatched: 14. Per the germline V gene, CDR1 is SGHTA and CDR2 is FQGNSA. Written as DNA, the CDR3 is TGTGCCAGCAGCGGACTTAAAAGTGGGGACAGATACAATGAGCAGTTCTTC. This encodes CASSGLKSGDRYNEQFF.

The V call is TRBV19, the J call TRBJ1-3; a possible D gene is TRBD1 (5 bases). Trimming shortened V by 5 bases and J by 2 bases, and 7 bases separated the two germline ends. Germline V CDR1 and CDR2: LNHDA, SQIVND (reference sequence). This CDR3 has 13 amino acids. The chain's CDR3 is CASSQGAGNTIYF. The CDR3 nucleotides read TGTGCCAGTAGTCAGGGCGCTGGAAACACCATATATTTT.

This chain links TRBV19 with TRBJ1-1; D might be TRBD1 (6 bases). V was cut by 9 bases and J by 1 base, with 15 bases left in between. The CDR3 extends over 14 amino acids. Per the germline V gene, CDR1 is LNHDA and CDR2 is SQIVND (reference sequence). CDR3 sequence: CASRGTGWNTEAFF. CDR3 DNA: TGTGCCAGCAGGGGAACAGGCTGGAACACTGAAGCTTTCTTT. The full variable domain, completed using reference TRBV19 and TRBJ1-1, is DGGITQSPKYLFRKEGQNVTLSCEQNLNHDAMYWYRQDPGQGLRLIYYSQIVNDFQKGDIAEGYSVSREKKESFPLTVTSAQKNPTAFYLCASRGTGWNTEAFFGQGTRLTVV.

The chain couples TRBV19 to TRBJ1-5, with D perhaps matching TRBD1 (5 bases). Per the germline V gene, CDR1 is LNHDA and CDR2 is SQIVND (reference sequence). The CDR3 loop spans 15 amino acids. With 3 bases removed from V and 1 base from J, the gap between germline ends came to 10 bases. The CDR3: CASSIMAGSNQPQHF. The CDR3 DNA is TGTGCCAGTAGTATCATGGCAGGGAGCAATCAGCCCCAGCATTTT.

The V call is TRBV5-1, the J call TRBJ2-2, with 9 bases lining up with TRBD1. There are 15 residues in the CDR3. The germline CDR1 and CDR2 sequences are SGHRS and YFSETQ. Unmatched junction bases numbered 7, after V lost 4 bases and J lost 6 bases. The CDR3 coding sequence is TGCGCCAGCAGCCACAGGGGGCCTGGCTCCGGGGAGCTGTTTTTT. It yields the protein CASSHRGPGSGELFF.

DNA of the CDR3: TGTGCCAGCAGCCAAGATCGGGCGGGAGGGGGGAACACCGGGGAGCTGTTTTTT. Protein: CASSQDRAGGGNTGELFF. V is TRBV4-2 and J is TRBJ2-2; 9 bases fit TRBD2. Germline V gene data show CDR1 as LGHNA and CDR2 as YNFKEQ. J lost 1 base, V lost 0 bases, and 6 bases had no gene match. There are 18 residues in the CDR3.

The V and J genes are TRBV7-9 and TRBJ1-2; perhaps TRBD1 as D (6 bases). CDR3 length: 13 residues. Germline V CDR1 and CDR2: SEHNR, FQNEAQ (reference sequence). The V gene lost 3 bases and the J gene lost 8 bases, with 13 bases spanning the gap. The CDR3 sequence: CASSFRGAWGYTF. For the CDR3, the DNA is TGTGCCAGCAGCTTCCGGGGGGCTTGGGGCTACACCTTC.

CDR3: CASAGSTGYNEQFF. DNA of the CDR3: TGTGCCAGCGCGGGGTCTACAGGTTACAATGAGCAGTTCTTC. J is TRBJ2-1 and V is TRBV5-5; weak D call: TRBD2 (6 bases). Germline V CDR1 and CDR2: SGHKS, YYEKEE (reference sequence). Trimming removed 7 bases at V and 4 bases at J, with 15 bases between. The CDR3 spans 14 residues. Full variable domain (remainder filled in from reference TRBV5-5 and TRBJ2-1): DAGVTQSPTHLIKTRGQQVTLRCSPISGHKSVSWYQQVLGQGPQFIFQYYEKEERGRGNFPDRFSARQFPNYSSELNVNALLLGDSALYLCASAGSTGYNEQFFGPGTRLTVL.

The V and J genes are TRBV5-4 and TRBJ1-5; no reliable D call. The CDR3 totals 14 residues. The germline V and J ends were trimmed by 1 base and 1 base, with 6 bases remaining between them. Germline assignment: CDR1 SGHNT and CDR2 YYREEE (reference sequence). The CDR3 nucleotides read TGTGCCAGCAGCTTGCACGGGAGCAATCAGCCCCAGCATTTT. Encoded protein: CASSLHGSNQPQHF.